These 28 T cell receptor beta chains were all obtained from the same sample, sequenced in a study of blood T cells in healthy people across ages. PCR was performed a second time for 7 to 11 cycles using a sample-barcoded 5' primer and a J-beta primer mix. TCRdb processed the 5' RACE reads anew with MiXCR; each CDR3 protein has one entry. The repertoire holds some 1,500,000 distinct CDR3 sequences, with 42% as singletons. Sequencing was performed on blood. These receptors were taken from a woman younger than 35 in good health.

The chain is built from TRBV4-3 and TRBJ2-5; either TRBD1 or TRBD2 may fit D (7 bases each). Trimming cost V 4 bases and J 11 bases, with 20 bases left between them. Germline lookup yields CDR1 LGHNA and CDR2 YSLEER. This CDR3 contains 14 residues. The CDR3 sequence is CASSRLDREGEQYF. CDR3 DNA: TGCGCCAGCAGCCGACTAGACAGGGAGGGTGAGCAGTACTTC.

This clonotype was observed a few times. The V and J genes are TRBV29-1 and TRBJ2-3; 7 bases agree with TRBD2. Germline CDR1 and CDR2: SQVTM and ANQGSEA. The V gene end was trimmed by 3 bases and the J gene end by 6 bases; junction bases not matched to a gene: 9. The CDR3 covers 14 residues. The CDR3 DNA follows: TGCAGCGTTGACCCTAGCGGAATTCTCGATACGCAGTATTTT. Residues: CSVDPSGILDTQYF.

The rearrangement joins TRBV20-1 to TRBJ2-7; TRBD2 matches at 7 bases. V was clipped by 6 bases and J by 4 bases; unmatched bases: 21. Per germline, CDR1 DFQATT and CDR2 SNEGSKA (reference sequence). The CDR3 has 17 amino acids. CDR3 sequence: CSAQPRARTSVVYEQYF. The CDR3 DNA is TGCAGTGCCCAGCCCCGGGCACGGACTAGTGTGGTTTACGAGCAGTACTTC.

With regard to this clonotype: This clone may be a read error of a much larger clone one base away. This rearrangement joins TRBV12-3 or TRBV12-4 to TRBJ2-4; D not certain. With 3 bases removed from V and 0 bases from J, the gap between germline ends came to 15 bases. The CDR3 has 17 amino acids. This CDR3 is CASSLELATIAKNIQYF. DNA for the CDR3: TGTGCCAGCAGTTTGGAACTCGCTACGATAGCCAAAAACATTCAGTACTTC.

This clonotype occurred once. The CDR3 reads CASSPGPAYF. CDR3 DNA sequence: TGTGCCAGCAGTCCGGGACCGGCGTACTTC. The gene calls are TRBV7-9 and TRBJ2-4; either TRBD1 or TRBD2 may supply D (5 bases each). The CDR3 extends over 10 amino acids. V lost 6 bases and J lost 15, with 12 bases in between. Germline V gives CDR1 SEHNR, CDR2 FQNEAQ (reference sequence).

The V gene is TRBV4-2, the J gene TRBJ2-7, with no clear D. Trimming removed 4 bases at V and 0 bases at J, with 7 bases between. Germline CDR1 is LGHNA and CDR2 is YNFKEQ. The length of the CDR3 is 13 residues. CDR3 nucleotide sequence: TGTGCCAGCAGCCCCGACTTCTCCTACGAGCAGTACTTC. This gives the protein CASSPDFSYEQYF.

This clonotype was detected ten times or more. DNA for the CDR3: TGCAGCGTCCAAAAACCTCTAGGGCATGAGCAGTTCTTC. Translation gives CSVQKPLGHEQFF. The chain uses TRBV29-1 and TRBJ2-1, with D unresolved. The germline gives CDR1 SQVTM, CDR2 ANQGSEA. V lost 6 bases to trimming and J lost 8 bases, with 17 bases between them. The CDR3 runs 13 residues.

The chain has TRBV7-9 and TRBJ2-3; 7 bases are a match to TRBD2. CDR1 SEHNR and CDR2 FQNEAQ come from the germline V gene (reference sequence). The CDR3 is 16 amino acids. The V segment lost 5 bases and the J segment 6 bases; nucleotides outside the gene matches: 14. The CDR3 DNA sequence: TGTGCCAGCAGCACCCGACTAGCAGATAGTAGGGATACGCAGTATTTT. This translates into CASSTRLADSRDTQYF.

This clonotype was detected only a few times. The J gene is TRBJ2-7, the V gene TRBV10-3; D is uncertain. Germline V CDR1 and CDR2: ENHRY, SYGVKD. The V and J ends lost 2 bases and 4 bases respectively, with 15 bases between them. This CDR3 region has 15 residues. The CDR3: CAISEDQYQLYEQYF. In DNA form, the CDR3 reads TGTGCCATCAGTGAGGATCAATACCAACTTTACGAGCAGTACTTC.

The rearrangement uses TRBV27 and TRBJ2-7; D is possibly TRBD1 (6 bases). CDR1 is MNHEY, CDR2 SMNVEV, per germline (reference sequence). The CDR3 runs to 15 residues. Trimming removed 6 bases from V and 3 bases from J, with 18 bases in between. The CDR3 region has the DNA TGTGCCAGCAGCCAACGAGGGGGACGGAGCTACGAGCAGTACTTC. Its translation is CASSQRGGRSYEQYF.

The chain couples TRBV18 to TRBJ1-1, with D perhaps TRBD1 (5 bases). Germline CDR1 KGHSH, CDR2 LQKENI. CDR3 size: 14 residues. V was pared by 6 bases and J by 1 base, with 12 bases between. The CDR3 region has the DNA TGTGCCAGCTCCGTAAGGGGCGCGAACACTGAAGCTTTCTTT. Its protein is CASSVRGANTEAFF.

The V gene is TRBV6-9, the J gene TRBJ1-2, with D hard to call. CDR1 and CDR2 (germline): MNHGY, SVAAGI. V was trimmed by 2 bases and J by 0 bases, leaving 13 bases between them. The CDR3 is 16 amino acids. In nucleotides, the CDR3 is TGTGCCAGCAGTTATAGGACTACATCCCCTAACTATGGCTACACCTTC. The encoded protein is CASSYRTTSPNYGYTF.

This clonotype has a single count. Germline is not matched at one junction end, which may reflect a read error. This rearrangement joins TRBV20-1 to TRBJ2-7; 9 bases fit TRBD2. The germline V gene encodes CDR1 DFQATT and CDR2 SNEGSKA (reference sequence). The CDR3 contains 14 residues. CDR3 in DNA: TGCAGTGCTAGGCTAGCGGGACGAGCCTATGAGCAGTACTTC. Its protein product is CSARLAGRAYEQYF.

Only a few counts were recorded for this clonotype. The chain's CDR3 is CASSLRSSSYEQYF. The CDR3 region has the DNA TGTGCCAGCAGCCTCAGATCAAGCTCCTACGAGCAGTACTTC. V is TRBV7-2 and J is TRBJ2-7; D unresolved. The CDR3 spans 14 residues. Trimming cost V 5 bases and J 0 bases, with 11 bases left between them. The germline V gene encodes CDR1 SGHTA and CDR2 FQGNSA.

With respect to this clonotype: The germline gene is not matched at one end of the junction; a read error may be the cause. This chain uses TRBV7-3 with TRBJ2-3; TRBD1 matches 9 bases. The germline V gene has CDR1 SGHTA and CDR2 FQGTGA. The CDR3 covers 15 residues. The CDR3 spells CASSPGTGIADSQYF. DNA for the CDR3: TGTGCCAGCAGCCCGGGGACAGGGATTGCAGATTCGCAGTATTTT.

The chain joins TRBV14 to TRBJ1-2, with D uncertain. The germline gives CDR1 SGHDN, CDR2 FVKESK. The V gene lost 2 bases and the J gene lost 8 bases, with 15 bases spanning the gap. The CDR3 contains 14 residues. For the CDR3, the DNA is TGTGCCAGCAGCCAAAATCCAACTGGCGAGGGCTACACCTTC. Encoded protein: CASSQNPTGEGYTF.

DNA of the CDR3: TGTGCCAGCAGCCAAGATAGCAGCGAGCAGTACTTC. It yields the protein CASSQDSSEQYF. The V call is TRBV3-1, the J call TRBJ2-7; D call uncertain. Germline V gene data show CDR1 as LGHDT and CDR2 as YNNKEL (reference sequence). The CDR3 loop spans 12 amino acids. Trimming took 0 bases from V and 6 from J, leaving 6 bases between them.

The chain uses TRBV6-2 or TRBV6-3 and TRBJ2-7, with D unclear. Germline CDR1 MNHEY, CDR2 SVGEGT. The CDR3 runs 15 residues. The V end was cut by 2 bases, the J end by 0 bases, with 11 bases between. The CDR3 bases are TGTGCCAGCAGTTACCTTACAGTCCTCTCCTACGAGCAGTACTTC. Protein sequence: CASSYLTVLSYEQYF.

In its sample, this clonotype was seen a few times. The rearrangement links TRBV2 to TRBJ2-3; D is unresolved. V dropped 5 bases and J dropped 2 bases, with 14 bases sitting between them. This CDR3 has 15 residues. In germline, CDR1 is SNHLY, CDR2 FYNNEI. CDR3 loop: CASSKEQTVTDTQYF. In DNA form, the CDR3 reads TGTGCCAGCAGTAAAGAGCAGACGGTCACAGATACGCAGTATTTT. Using reference TRBV2 and TRBJ2-3 for the parts outside the CDR3, the full variable domain is EPEVTQTPSHQVTQMGQEVILRCVPISNHLYFYWYRQILGQKVEFLVSFYNNEISEKSEIFDDQFSVERPDGSNFTLKIRSTKLEDSAMYFCASSKEQTVTDTQYFGPGTRLTVL.

CDR3 residues: CSATDLTNTEAFF. CDR3 sequence (DNA): TGCAGTGCCACGGACTTAACCAACACTGAAGCTTTCTTT. This chain links TRBV20-1 with TRBJ1-1; D not resolved. Trimming left V 6 bases short and J 2 bases short, with 13 bases between. This CDR3 region has 13 residues. Germline CDR1 is DFQATT and CDR2 is SNEGSKA (reference sequence).

The chain employs TRBV20-1 and TRBJ2-1, with D tentatively TRBD2 (6 bases). CDR3 length: 16 residues. Germline V gene lookup returns CDR1 DFQATT and CDR2 SNEGSKA (reference sequence). V lost 6 bases to trimming and J lost 0 bases, with 18 bases between them. The CDR3 is CSANEVAGSSYNEQFF. CDR3 bases: TGCAGTGCCAATGAGGTGGCGGGGAGCTCCTACAATGAGCAGTTCTTC.

The CDR3, as DNA: TGTGCCAGCAGCGTAGAGGCGCTGGAAGAGACCCAGTACTTC. It specifies CASSVEALEETQYF. The chain links TRBV9 to TRBJ2-5; D unclear. Germline CDR1 SGDLS, CDR2 YYNGEE. V was shortened by 0 bases and J by 3 bases, with 9 bases between the two germline ends. The CDR3 is 14 amino acids.

The chain has TRBV28 and TRBJ2-3, with a possible D match to TRBD2 (5 bases). Per the germline V gene, CDR1 is MDHEN and CDR2 is SYDVKM. Trimming left V 4 bases short and J 0 bases short, with 11 bases between. The CDR3 sequence is 15 residues long. CDR3 bases: TGTGCCAGCAGTTGGTTAGCGCTTAGCACAGATACGCAGTATTTT. Residues: CASSWLALSTDTQYF.

The rearrangement uses TRBV2 and TRBJ2-5, with 8 bases lining up with TRBD2. CDR1 is SNHLY and CDR2 is FYNNEI in the germline V gene. J was trimmed by 5 bases and V by 4 bases; bases with no gene match: 12. There are 16 residues in the CDR3. In DNA, the CDR3 is TGTGCCAGCAGTGGGGGACTAGTGACGGGATCGGAGACCCAGTACTTC. Protein product: CASSGGLVTGSETQYF.

The J gene is TRBJ2-5, the V gene TRBV20-1; 9 bases match TRBD2. Germline CDR1 and CDR2: DFQATT and SNEGSKA (reference sequence). Trimming cost V 2 bases and J 2 bases; bases outside gene matches: 6. The CDR3 contains 15 residues. CDR3 protein: CSARLLAGNQETQYF. CDR3 DNA sequence: TGCAGTGCTAGACTCCTAGCGGGGAATCAAGAGACCCAGTACTTC.

To note about this clonotype: Its ends do not fully match the called genes, so a read error is possible. The chain employs TRBV20-1 and TRBJ1-2, with D unresolved. This CDR3 is built from 12 residues. Germline CDR1 and CDR2: DFQATT and SNEGSKA (reference sequence). The CDR3 here is CGAREYLDDYTF. The CDR3 DNA reads as TGCGGTGCTAGAGAATATCTAGACGACTACACCTTC.

A note on this clonotype: Mismatch with germline at one junction end may stem from a read error. This chain connects TRBV29-1 to TRBJ1-1; D might be TRBD1 (5 bases). CDR3 size: 13 residues. Germline CDR1 is SQVTM and CDR2 is ANQGSEA. As DNA, the CDR3 is TGCAGCGTCGAAGGTGGGTGGGGGACTGAAGCTTTCTTT. Translated, it gives CSVEGGWGTEAFF. The full variable domain, in which reference TRBV29-1 and TRBJ1-1 provide the parts outside the CDR3, is SAVISQKPSRDICQRGTSLTIQCQVDSQVTMMFWYRQQPGQSLTLIATANQGSEATYESGFVIDKFPISRPNLTFSTLTVSNMSPEDSSIYLCSVEGGWGTEAFFGQGTRLTVV.

This clonotype was seen a few times. The CDR3 sequence is CASAAGPRTEAFF. CDR3 DNA: TGCGCCAGCGCCGCGGGGCCTCGCACTGAAGCTTTCTTT. The V gene is TRBV4-3, the J gene TRBJ1-1; tentative D call: TRBD1 (5 bases). The CDR3 has 13 residues. Germline values: CDR1 LGHNA, CDR2 YSLEER. V was cut by 8 bases and J by 4 bases, with 14 bases left in between.